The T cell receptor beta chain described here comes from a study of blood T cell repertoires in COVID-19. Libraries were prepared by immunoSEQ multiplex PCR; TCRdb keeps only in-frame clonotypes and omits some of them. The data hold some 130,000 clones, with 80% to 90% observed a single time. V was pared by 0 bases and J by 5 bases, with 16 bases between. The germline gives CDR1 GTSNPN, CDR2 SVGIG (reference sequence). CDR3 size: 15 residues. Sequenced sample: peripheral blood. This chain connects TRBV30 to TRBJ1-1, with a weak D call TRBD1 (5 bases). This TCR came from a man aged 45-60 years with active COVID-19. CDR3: CAWSVREGTSTEAFF. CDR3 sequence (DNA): TGTGCCTGGAGTGTCAGGGAAGGTACATCGACTGAAGCTTTCTTT.